The 15 T cell receptor beta chains below were found in one sample sequenced in a study of blood T cell repertoires in COVID-19. Repertoires were generated with immunoSEQ multiplex PCR, while TCRdb's copy carries only in-frame clones and drops some. Of 150,000 to 200,000 clones listed, roughly 91% are singletons. The source material was peripheral blood. These receptors all come from a man in his late teens or twenties with acute or convalescent COVID-19.

The J gene is TRBJ2-6, the V gene TRBV19; D might be TRBD2 (6 bases). CDR1 is LNHDA, CDR2 SQIVND, per germline (reference sequence). The germline V and J ends were trimmed by 3 bases and 3 bases, with 12 bases remaining between them. The CDR3 contains 16 residues. This CDR3 is CASSMGTGSGANVLTF. The CDR3, as DNA: TGTGCCAGTAGTATGGGGACCGGGAGTGGGGCCAACGTCCTGACTTTC.

This chain connects TRBV7-9 to TRBJ1-5, with TRBD1 identical over 7 bases. This CDR3 is built from 14 residues. CDR1 and CDR2 (germline): SEHNR, FQNEAQ (reference sequence). Trimming took 5 bases from V and 5 from J; bases not matched to a gene: 6. The CDR3 loop reads CASSTDRVHQPQHF. CDR3 coding DNA: TGTGCCAGCAGCACCGACAGGGTCCATCAGCCCCAGCATTTT.

The chain couples TRBV18 to TRBJ1-5, with TRBD1 as a possible D gene (6 bases). There are 14 residues in the CDR3. Germline CDR1 KGHSH, CDR2 LQKENI. Trimming removed 5 bases from V and 7 bases from J, with 15 bases in between. CDR3 in DNA: TGTGCCAGCTCAGGGCCGGGGGGGCAGCAGCCCCAGCATTTT. Protein sequence: CASSGPGGQQPQHF.

The chain recombines TRBV5-1 with TRBJ2-2, with D perhaps matching TRBD2 (5 bases). CDR1 and CDR2 from the germline V gene are SGHRS and YFSETQ. The germline V and J ends were trimmed by 4 bases and 0 bases, with 10 bases remaining between them. The CDR3 runs 15 residues. In DNA, the CDR3 is TGCGCCAGCAGCCCTGAGACTACGAACACCGGGGAGCTGTTTTTT. Its translation is CASSPETTNTGELFF.

V usage is TRBV9 and J usage is TRBJ1-1; perhaps TRBD1 as D (6 bases). CDR3 length: 16 amino acids. V lost 2 bases, J lost 4 bases, and 18 bases lay in between. CDR1 is SGDLS, CDR2 YYNGEE, per germline. CDR3 protein: CASSVSAGTLPTEAFF. The CDR3 nucleotides read TGTGCCAGCAGCGTCTCGGCCGGGACACTTCCCACTGAAGCTTTCTTT.

This clone occurred once. The chain has TRBV5-6 and TRBJ1-5, with 7 bases aligning to TRBD1. Trimming at V came to 3 bases and at J to 4 bases, leaving 7 bases not matched to a gene. In germline, CDR1 is SGHDT, CDR2 YYEEEE. This CDR3 contains 15 residues. This chain's CDR3 is CASSSTDRLNQPQHF. As DNA, the CDR3 is TGTGCCAGCAGCTCTACGGACAGGTTAAATCAGCCCCAGCATTTT.

In regard to this clone: The same CDR3 arises from other DNA sequences in this sample as well. The V gene is TRBV5-1, the J gene TRBJ2-7; maybe TRBD1 (5 bases). This CDR3 is 15 amino acids long. The V end was cut by 0 bases, the J end by 4 bases, with 14 bases between. Looked up from germline, CDR1 is SGHRS and CDR2 is YFSETQ. CDR3 loop: CASSLEQAGFYEQYF. CDR3 nucleotides: TGCGCCAGCAGCTTGGAACAAGCAGGGTTTTACGAGCAGTACTTC.

The chain links TRBV4-1 to TRBJ1-2, with 9 nucleotides matching TRBD1. The trim removed 4 bases at V and 7 bases at J, leaving 13 bases unmatched. Germline loops: CDR1 MGHRA, CDR2 YSYEKL. This CDR3 is 16 amino acids long. As DNA, the CDR3 is TGCGCCAGCAGCCCTCGGACAGGGGTGCCTGTGGGTGGCTACACCTTC. As protein: CASSPRTGVPVGGYTF.

This chain uses TRBV27 with TRBJ2-1, with 9 positions matching TRBD2. CDR3 length: 17 amino acids. The J segment lost 0 bases and the V segment lost 5 bases, leaving 8 bases of the junction unmatched. Germline V CDR1 and CDR2: MNHEY, SMNVEV (reference sequence). The CDR3 DNA sequence: TGTGCCAGCAGTCTTCTCATAGCGGGGGACTCCTACAATGAGCAGTTCTTC. Protein: CASSLLIAGDSYNEQFF.

The chain carries TRBV2 and TRBJ1-4; D remains ambiguous. There are 13 residues in the CDR3. Germline CDR1 is SNHLY and CDR2 is FYNNEI. Deletions cut 9 bases from V and 0 bases from J, with 8 bases between. The CDR3 DNA reads as TGTGCCAGTCGACGGGCAACTAATGAAAAACTGTTTTTT. Amino acid sequence: CASRRATNEKLFF.

The rearrangement joins TRBV7-9 to TRBJ2-1; 7 nucleotides line up with TRBD2. Trimming removed 7 bases from V and 0 bases from J; junction bases left unmatched: 6. Germline assignment: CDR1 SEHNR and CDR2 FQNEAQ (reference sequence). This CDR3 comprises 15 residues. The CDR3 reads CASIQGLGSYNEQFF. The CDR3, as DNA: TGTGCCAGCATCCAAGGACTAGGCTCCTACAATGAGCAGTTCTTC.

This rearrangement joins TRBV4-1 to TRBJ2-1; D ambiguous. V lost 4 bases to trimming and J lost 1 base, with 20 bases between them. The CDR3 consists of 18 residues. Germline V gene lookup returns CDR1 MGHRA and CDR2 YSYEKL. CDR3 DNA: TGCGCCAGCAGCCCCTTGTCAATTAAGCCTAAGTCCTACAATGAGCAGTTCTTC. Protein sequence: CASSPLSIKPKSYNEQFF.

The chain joins TRBV24-1 to TRBJ1-5; D is undetermined. V shed 4 bases and J shed 5 bases, with 11 bases lying between them. Germline CDR1 KGHDR, CDR2 SFDVKD. This CDR3 has 14 amino acids. CDR3: CATSDGWVDQPQHF. Here the CDR3 DNA reads TGTGCCACCAGTGACGGGTGGGTAGATCAGCCCCAGCATTTT.

This chain uses TRBV30 with TRBJ1-5; perhaps TRBD1 as D (6 bases). CDR1 is GTSNPN and CDR2 is SVGIG in the germline V gene (reference sequence). The CDR3 is made up of 14 amino acids. The V and J ends lost 3 bases and 4 bases respectively, with 13 bases between them. The CDR3 is CAWSLRTANQPQHF. CDR3 nucleotides: TGTGCCTGGAGCCTTCGGACAGCAAATCAGCCCCAGCATTTT.

Here the CDR3 reads CASSVAEDRARRTSGNTIYF. CDR3 bases: TGTGCCAGCAGCGTAGCTGAGGACAGGGCCCGGAGAACCTCTGGAAACACCATATATTTT. The chain carries TRBV9 and TRBJ1-3, with 8 bases lining up with TRBD1. The CDR3 covers 20 residues. CDR1 SGDLS and CDR2 YYNGEE come from the germline V gene. Trimming at V came to 0 bases and at J to 0 bases, leaving 14 bases not matched to a gene.